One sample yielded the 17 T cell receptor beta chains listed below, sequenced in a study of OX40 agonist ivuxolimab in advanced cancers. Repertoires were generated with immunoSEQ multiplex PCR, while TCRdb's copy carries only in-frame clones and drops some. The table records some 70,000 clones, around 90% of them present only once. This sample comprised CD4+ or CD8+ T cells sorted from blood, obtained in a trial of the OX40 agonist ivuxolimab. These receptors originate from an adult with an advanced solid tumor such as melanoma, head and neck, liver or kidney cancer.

CDR3 sequence: CASSQARGSTDTQYF. CDR3 nucleotides: TGCGCCAGCAGCCAAGCGCGGGGCTCCACAGATACGCAGTATTTT. The chain employs TRBV4-1 and TRBJ2-3; weak D call: TRBD2 (6 bases). This CDR3 contains 15 residues. Germline V gene data show CDR1 as MGHRA and CDR2 as YSYEKL. Trimming removed 1 base at V and 2 bases at J, with 10 bases between.

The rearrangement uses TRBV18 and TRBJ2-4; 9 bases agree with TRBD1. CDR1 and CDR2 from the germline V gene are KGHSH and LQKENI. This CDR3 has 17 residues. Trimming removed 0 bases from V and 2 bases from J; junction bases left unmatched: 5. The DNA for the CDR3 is TGTGCCAGCTCACCACCGACAGGGGGAGGGACCAAAAACATTCAGTACTTC. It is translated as CASSPPTGGGTKNIQYF.

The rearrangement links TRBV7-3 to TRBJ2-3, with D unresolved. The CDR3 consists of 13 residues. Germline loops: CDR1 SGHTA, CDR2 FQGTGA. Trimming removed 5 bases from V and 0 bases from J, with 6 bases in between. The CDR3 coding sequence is TGTGCCAGCAGCCTGAGTAGCACAGATACGCAGTATTTT. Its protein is CASSLSSTDTQYF.

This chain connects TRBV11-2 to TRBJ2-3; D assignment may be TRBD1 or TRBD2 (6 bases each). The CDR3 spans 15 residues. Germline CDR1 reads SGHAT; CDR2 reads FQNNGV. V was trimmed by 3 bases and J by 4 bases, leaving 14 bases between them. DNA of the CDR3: TGTGCCAGCAGCTTTACCTCCGGGGGCCCAGATACGCAGTATTTT. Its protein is CASSFTSGGPDTQYF.

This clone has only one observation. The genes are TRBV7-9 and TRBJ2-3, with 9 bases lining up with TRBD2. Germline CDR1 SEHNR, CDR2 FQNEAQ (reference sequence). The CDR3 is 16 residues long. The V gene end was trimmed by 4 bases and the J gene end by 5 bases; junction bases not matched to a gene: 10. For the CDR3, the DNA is TGTGCCAGCAGCTCTGTGGCGGGGGGGCGCGTAGATACGCAGTATTTT. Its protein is CASSSVAGGRVDTQYF.

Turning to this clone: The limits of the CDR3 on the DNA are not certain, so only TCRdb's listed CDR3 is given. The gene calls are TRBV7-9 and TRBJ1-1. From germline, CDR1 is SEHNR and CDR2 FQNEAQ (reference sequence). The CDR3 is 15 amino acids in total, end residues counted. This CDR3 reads CASSSSGRMNTEAFF.

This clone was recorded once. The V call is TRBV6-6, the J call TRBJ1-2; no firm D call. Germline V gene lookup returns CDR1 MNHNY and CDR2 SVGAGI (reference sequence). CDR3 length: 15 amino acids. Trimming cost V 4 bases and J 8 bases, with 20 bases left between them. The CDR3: CASSSRLGKWSGYTF. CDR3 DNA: TGTGCCAGCAGTTCTCGATTAGGGAAATGGTCCGGCTACACCTTC.

The CDR3 nucleotides are TGTGCCAGCAGTCAACTAAACACCATATATTTT. As protein: CASSQLNTIYF. The chain links TRBV6-5 to TRBJ1-3; D remains unclear. The V gene lost 5 bases and the J gene lost 6 bases, with 5 bases spanning the gap. Germline CDR1 is MNHEY and CDR2 is SVGAGI. CDR3 length: 11 amino acids.

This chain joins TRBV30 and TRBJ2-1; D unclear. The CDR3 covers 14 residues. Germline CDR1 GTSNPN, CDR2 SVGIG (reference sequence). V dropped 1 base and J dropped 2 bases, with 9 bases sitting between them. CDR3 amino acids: CAWSENPTYNEQFF. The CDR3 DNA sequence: TGTGCCTGGAGTGAAAATCCGACCTACAATGAGCAGTTCTTC.

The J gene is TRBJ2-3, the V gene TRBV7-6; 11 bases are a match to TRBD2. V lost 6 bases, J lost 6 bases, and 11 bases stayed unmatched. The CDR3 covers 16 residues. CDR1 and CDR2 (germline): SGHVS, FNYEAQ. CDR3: CASSQDFLAGGDTQYF. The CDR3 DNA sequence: TGTGCCAGCAGTCAGGATTTTCTAGCGGGGGGCGATACGCAGTATTTT. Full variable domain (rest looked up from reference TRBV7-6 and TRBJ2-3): GAGVSQSPRYKVTKRGQDVALRCDPISGHVSLYWYRQALGQGPEFLTYFNYEAQQDKSGLPNDRFSAERPEGSISTLTIQRTEQRDSAMYRCASSQDFLAGGDTQYFGPGTRLTVL.

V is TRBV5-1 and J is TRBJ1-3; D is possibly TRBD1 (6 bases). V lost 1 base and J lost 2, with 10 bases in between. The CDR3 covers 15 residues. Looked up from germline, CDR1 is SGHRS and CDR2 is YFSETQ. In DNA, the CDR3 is TGCGCCAGCAGCTTGAGGGGGGCAGCTGGAAACACCATATATTTT. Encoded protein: CASSLRGAAGNTIYF.

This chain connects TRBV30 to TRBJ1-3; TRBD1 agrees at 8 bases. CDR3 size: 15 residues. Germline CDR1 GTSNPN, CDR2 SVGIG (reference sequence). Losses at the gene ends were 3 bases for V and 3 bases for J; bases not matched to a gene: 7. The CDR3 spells CAWRVTGGLGNTIYF. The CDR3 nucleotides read TGTGCCTGGAGAGTTACAGGGGGACTTGGAAACACCATATATTTT.

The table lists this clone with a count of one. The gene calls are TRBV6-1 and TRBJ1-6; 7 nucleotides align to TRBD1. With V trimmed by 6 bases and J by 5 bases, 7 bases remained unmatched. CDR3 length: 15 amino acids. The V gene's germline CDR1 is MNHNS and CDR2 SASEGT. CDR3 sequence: CASSSTGTDNSPLHF. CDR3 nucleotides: TGTGCCAGCAGCAGTACCGGGACAGATAATTCACCCCTCCACTTT.

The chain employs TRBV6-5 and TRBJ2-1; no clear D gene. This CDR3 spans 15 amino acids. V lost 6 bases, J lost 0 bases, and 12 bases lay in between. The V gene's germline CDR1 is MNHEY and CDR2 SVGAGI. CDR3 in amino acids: CASSPDSSSYNEQFF. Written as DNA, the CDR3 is TGTGCCAGCAGCCCTGACTCGAGCTCCTACAATGAGCAGTTCTTC.

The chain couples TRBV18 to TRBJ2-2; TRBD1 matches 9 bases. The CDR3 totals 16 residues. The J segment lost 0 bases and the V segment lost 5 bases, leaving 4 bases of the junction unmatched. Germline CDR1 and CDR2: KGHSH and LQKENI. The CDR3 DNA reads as TGTGCCAGCTCAATACAGGGGGCCTCGAACACCGGGGAGCTGTTTTTT. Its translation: CASSIQGASNTGELFF.

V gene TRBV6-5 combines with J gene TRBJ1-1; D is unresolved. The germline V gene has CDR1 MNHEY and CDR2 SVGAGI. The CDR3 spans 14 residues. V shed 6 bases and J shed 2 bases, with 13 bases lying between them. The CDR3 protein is CASRPNNPNTEAFF. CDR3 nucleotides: TGTGCCAGCAGGCCCAATAATCCTAACACTGAAGCTTTCTTT.

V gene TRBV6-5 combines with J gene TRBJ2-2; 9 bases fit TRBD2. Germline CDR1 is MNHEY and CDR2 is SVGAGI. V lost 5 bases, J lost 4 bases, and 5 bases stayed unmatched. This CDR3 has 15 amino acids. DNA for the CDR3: TGTGCCAGCAGTCTAAGGACTAGCGTCACCGGGGAGCTGTTTTTT. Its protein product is CASSLRTSVTGELFF.